These T cell receptor beta chains were read from a single sample in a study of cytomegalovirus exposure and HLA in healthy donors. Data came from immunoSEQ multiplex PCR; TCRdb stores just in-frame clones and leaves some out. This sample yields about 150,000 clones, of which 80% to 90% are seen a single time; about a fifth belongs to the top ten. Input material: PBMCs. The receptors derive from a young man in good health and CMV-seropositive. Each CDR3 is given with its conserved first and last residue. A D gene is named only where the DNA matches it firmly. Rows give clone size only sometimes, using once, few, many, or a class for an expanded clone.

v_gene,d_gene,j_gene,abundance,CDR3aa,CDR3nt
TRBV29-1,TRBD1,TRBJ1-2,-,CSVESARGRANYGYTF,TGCAGCGTTGAATCGGCCAGGGGGAGAGCTAACTATGGCTACACCTTC
TRBV5-1,-,TRBJ1-1,-,CASKKGLNRDTEAFF,TGCGCCAGCAAAAAGGGATTAAACAGGGACACTGAAGCTTTCTTT
TRBV5-6,TRBD1,TRBJ2-7,-,CASSLDGRGRYEQYF,TGTGCCAGCAGCTTGGATGGCAGGGGGCGGTACGAGCAGTACTTC
TRBV2,TRBD1,TRBJ1-1,once,CASGTGGSEAFF,TGTGCCAGCGGGACAGGGGGCTCTGAAGCTTTCTTT
TRBV11-2,-,TRBJ1-1,-,CASSFRLQNTEAFF,TGTGCCAGCAGCTTCAGACTCCAGAACACTGAAGCTTTCTTT
TRBV15,-,TRBJ2-1,-,CATSRAHDSYNEQFF,TGTGCCACCAGCAGAGCCCACGACAGCTACAATGAGCAGTTCTTC
TRBV5-6,TRBD1,TRBJ1-1,-,CASSSAGGAGAFF,TGTGCCAGCAGCTCGGCAGGGGGCGCGGGGGCTTTCTTT
TRBV29-1,TRBD1,TRBJ1-2,-,CSVGQGSYGYTF,TGCAGCGTCGGACAGGGGTCCTATGGCTACACCTTC
TRBV4-1,-,TRBJ2-1,few,CASSQDGGSYNEQFF,TGCGCCAGCAGCCAAGATGGAGGCAGCTACAATGAGCAGTTCTTC
TRBV19,TRBD1,TRBJ1-1,-,CASSISRTGTEAFF,TGTGCCAGTAGTATCTCCCGGACAGGCACTGAAGCTTTCTTT
TRBV18,TRBD2,TRBJ2-3,-,CASSPCGGGTDTQYF,TGTGCCAGCTCACCGTGTGGGGGGGGCACAGATACGCAGTATTTT
TRBV7-2,-,TRBJ1-2,-,CASSLGTHAPNYGYTF,TGTGCCAGCAGCCTGGGGACACACGCGCCCAACTATGGCTACACCTTC
TRBV15,TRBD1,TRBJ1-2,-,CATSSPGQTYGYTF,TGTGCCACCAGCAGCCCGGGACAGACGTATGGCTACACCTTC
TRBV6-4,-,TRBJ2-1,few,CASSRSQEYNEQFF,TGTGCCAGCAGCCGATCCCAAGAGTACAATGAGCAGTTCTTC
TRBV4-1,-,TRBJ2-1,once,CASLDYASPTNEQFF,TGCGCCAGCCTGGACTACGCTAGCCCTACGAATGAGCAGTTCTTC
TRBV10-3,TRBD1,TRBJ1-1,-,CAISEPGQAYTEAFF,TGTGCCATCAGTGAGCCCGGACAGGCCTACACTGAAGCTTTCTTT
TRBV7-6,TRBD2,TRBJ2-3,-,CASSWSGGPGDTQYF,TGTGCCAGCAGTTGGTCGGGAGGCCCGGGCGATACGCAGTATTTT
TRBV27,-,TRBJ1-2,-,CANTSVPVDGYTF,TGTGCCAATACCTCGGTCCCGGTGGATGGCTACACCTTC
TRBV6-5,TRBD1,TRBJ2-7,-,CASSYGWGTGGSEQYF,TGTGCCAGCAGTTACGGCTGGGGGACAGGGGGCTCCGAGCAGTACTTC
TRBV4-1,TRBD2,TRBJ2-1,-,CASSSPRGSSYNEQFF,TGCGCCAGCAGCTCTCCGCGGGGGAGCTCCTACAATGAGCAGTTCTTC
TRBV5-6,-,TRBJ2-3,-,CASSLGHTDTQYF,TGTGCCAGCAGCTTGGGTCATACAGATACGCAGTATTTT
TRBV11-2,-,TRBJ1-1,-,CASVSGGGSAFTEAFF,TGTGCCAGCGTCTCTGGGGGGGGGTCAGCGTTCACTGAAGCTTTCTTT
TRBV30,-,TRBJ1-5,-,CAWSVGGEQPQHF,TGTGCCTGGAGTGTTGGGGGCGAGCAGCCCCAGCATTTT
TRBV6-1,TRBD2,TRBJ2-3,-,CASRKLAGGSDTQYF,TGTGCCAGCAGGAAATTAGCGGGGGGGTCAGATACGCAGTATTTT
TRBV5-1,-,TRBJ2-7,-,CASNRGTSEAYEQYF,TGCGCCAGCAACCGGGGGACCAGCGAAGCCTACGAGCAGTACTTC
TRBV19,-,TRBJ2-1,-,CASSIFSNEQFF,TGTGCCAGTAGTATTTTCTCCAATGAGCAGTTCTTC
TRBV5-6,-,TRBJ2-7,-,CASSLGSSYEQYF,TGTGCCAGCAGCTTGGGGAGCTCCTACGAGCAGTACTTC
TRBV11-3,TRBD1,TRBJ2-7,-,CASSPWDREISGEQYF,TGTGCCAGCAGCCCGTGGGACAGGGAGATCAGTGGCGAGCAGTACTTC
TRBV14,-,TRBJ2-7,few,CASSQEERVYEQYF,TGTGCCAGCAGCCAAGAGGAGAGGGTCTACGAGCAGTACTTC
TRBV27,-,TRBJ2-2,once,CASRGGNTGELFF,TGTGCCAGCAGAGGGGGAAACACCGGGGAGCTGTTTTTT
TRBV7-7,-,TRBJ1-1,-,CASSPGLTAEAFF,TGTGCCAGCAGCCCAGGGCTAACGGCTGAAGCTTTCTTT
TRBV30,TRBD1,TRBJ1-1,-,CAWSVRRQGGPVNTEAFF,TGTGCCTGGAGTGTACGGAGACAGGGAGGTCCCGTGAACACTGAAGCTTTCTTT
TRBV5-1,-,TRBJ2-1,-,CASSLDGNSYNEQFF,TGCGCCAGCAGCTTGGACGGGAACTCCTACAATGAGCAGTTCTTC
TRBV27,-,TRBJ1-6,few,CASSYSGHHGNSPLHF,TGTGCCAGCAGCTACTCCGGACACCACGGTAATTCACCCCTCCACTTT
TRBV10-3,-,TRBJ1-3,-,CAISGGGLSGNTIYF,TGTGCCATCAGTGGCGGCGGACTCTCTGGAAACACCATATATTTT
TRBV7-9,-,TRBJ1-1,-,CASSSGAGGMPEAFF,TGTGCCAGCAGCTCTGGGGCCGGAGGGATGCCTGAAGCTTTCTTT
TRBV2,-,TRBJ2-1,-,CASSEGLFVDEQFF,TGTGCCAGCAGTGAAGGACTGTTTGTAGATGAGCAGTTCTTC
TRBV4-3,TRBD1,TRBJ1-2,-,CASSQDTTGKGPYGYTF,TGCGCCAGCAGCCAAGATACGACAGGGAAGGGGCCCTATGGCTACACCTTC
TRBV11-3,TRBD2,TRBJ2-1,-,CASSLGRGGWYEQFF,TGTGCCAGCAGCTTAGGGCGGGGGGGCTGGTATGAGCAGTTCTTC
TRBV7-8,TRBD2,TRBJ2-7,once,CASSLSTSGRADEQYF,TGTGCCAGCAGCTTATCGACTAGCGGGAGGGCCGACGAGCAGTACTTC
TRBV13,TRBD2,TRBJ2-5,-,CASSPMGGRGETQYF,TGTGCCAGCAGCCCCATGGGCGGGAGAGGGGAGACCCAGTACTTC
TRBV19,-,TRBJ2-1,-,CASRVGREVSNEQFF,TGTGCCAGTAGGGTGGGCAGGGAAGTATCCAATGAGCAGTTCTTC
TRBV20-1,-,TRBJ1-4,-,CSARGLEKLFF,TGCAGTGCTAGGGGCCTTGAAAAACTGTTTTTT
TRBV7-2,TRBD2,TRBJ2-3,-,CASSLQAGGPTDTQYF,TGTGCCAGCAGCCTTCAAGCGGGGGGACCCACAGATACGCAGTATTTT
TRBV19,-,TRBJ1-2,-,CATQGVANYGYTF,TGTGCCACCCAGGGCGTCGCGAACTATGGCTACACCTTC
TRBV19,TRBD1,TRBJ1-5,-,CASSSGTAFNQPQHF,TGTGCCAGTAGTTCCGGGACAGCTTTCAATCAGCCCCAGCATTTT
TRBV5-4,-,TRBJ2-2,-,CASSPSLGRPGELFF,TGTGCCAGCAGCCCCTCACTAGGGAGGCCCGGGGAGCTGTTTTTT
TRBV4-3,TRBD2,TRBJ2-5,-,CASSQERGGQETQYF,TGCGCCAGCAGCCAAGAGCGGGGGGGCCAAGAGACCCAGTACTTC
TRBV7-9,-,TRBJ2-7,-,CASSSWDFTYEQYF,TGTGCCAGCAGCTCATGGGACTTCACCTACGAGCAGTACTTC
TRBV27,TRBD1,TRBJ1-1,-,CASSLSTGGIGAAFF,TGTGCCAGCAGTTTATCGACAGGGGGAATAGGGGCAGCTTTCTTT
TRBV4-3,-,TRBJ1-6,-,CASSQVVRDKNSPLHF,TGCGCCAGCAGCCAAGTAGTCCGGGACAAAAATTCACCCCTCCACTTT
TRBV7-6,-,TRBJ1-2,-,CASSLVRGNGYTF,TGTGCCAGCAGCTTAGTTCGGGGTAACGGCTACACCTTC
TRBV19,TRBD1,TRBJ1-1,once,CASSTRTGPNTEAFF,TGTGCCAGTAGTACCAGGACAGGCCCGAACACTGAAGCTTTCTTT